These T cell receptor beta chains were read from a single sample in a study of tumor-infiltrating lymphocytes in primary liver carcinoma. TCRdb analysed the multiplex PCR reads with MiXCR anew, one entry per CDR3 protein. The sample lists about 130,000 distinct CDR3 sequences, 64% seen once, with around 8.2% in the top ten. Source material: liver tumor tissue from sampling region 3. The source is an older woman with primary liver carcinoma and hepatitis B virus infection. Both conserved end residues are trimmed from each CDR3. Each record gives: clone size, J gene, V gene, CDR3 protein. Clone sizes are given selectively: once, few, many, or a class where the clone is expanded.

clone_size: few; j_call: TRBJ1-1; v_call: TRBV28; cdr3_aa: ASTPMGGNGNTEAF
clone_size: many; j_call: TRBJ2-3; v_call: TRBV29-1; cdr3_aa: SVGQVQSDTQY
clone_size: -; j_call: TRBJ2-2; v_call: TRBV11-2; cdr3_aa: ASGLLGGSNTGELF
clone_size: -; j_call: TRBJ2-3; v_call: TRBV11-3; cdr3_aa: DSSFRASIDTQY
clone_size: -; j_call: TRBJ1-1; v_call: TRBV11-3; cdr3_aa: ANNQDGLNTEAL
clone_size: -; j_call: -; v_call: TRBV11-3; cdr3_aa: ASSPRTSLDTQH
clone_size: many; j_call: TRBJ2-7; v_call: TRBV29-1; cdr3_aa: SARTEAYEQY
clone_size: -; j_call: TRBJ2-5; v_call: TRBV10-3; cdr3_aa: TISESRGVDKTWTQY
clone_size: -; j_call: TRBJ1-1; v_call: TRBV7-9; cdr3_aa: ASSLVGVGGAF
clone_size: many; j_call: TRBJ2-3; v_call: TRBV12-3/TRBV12-4; cdr3_aa: ASSSDTDTQY
clone_size: -; j_call: TRBJ2-7; v_call: TRBV20-1; cdr3_aa: SASSSGSVFHEQY